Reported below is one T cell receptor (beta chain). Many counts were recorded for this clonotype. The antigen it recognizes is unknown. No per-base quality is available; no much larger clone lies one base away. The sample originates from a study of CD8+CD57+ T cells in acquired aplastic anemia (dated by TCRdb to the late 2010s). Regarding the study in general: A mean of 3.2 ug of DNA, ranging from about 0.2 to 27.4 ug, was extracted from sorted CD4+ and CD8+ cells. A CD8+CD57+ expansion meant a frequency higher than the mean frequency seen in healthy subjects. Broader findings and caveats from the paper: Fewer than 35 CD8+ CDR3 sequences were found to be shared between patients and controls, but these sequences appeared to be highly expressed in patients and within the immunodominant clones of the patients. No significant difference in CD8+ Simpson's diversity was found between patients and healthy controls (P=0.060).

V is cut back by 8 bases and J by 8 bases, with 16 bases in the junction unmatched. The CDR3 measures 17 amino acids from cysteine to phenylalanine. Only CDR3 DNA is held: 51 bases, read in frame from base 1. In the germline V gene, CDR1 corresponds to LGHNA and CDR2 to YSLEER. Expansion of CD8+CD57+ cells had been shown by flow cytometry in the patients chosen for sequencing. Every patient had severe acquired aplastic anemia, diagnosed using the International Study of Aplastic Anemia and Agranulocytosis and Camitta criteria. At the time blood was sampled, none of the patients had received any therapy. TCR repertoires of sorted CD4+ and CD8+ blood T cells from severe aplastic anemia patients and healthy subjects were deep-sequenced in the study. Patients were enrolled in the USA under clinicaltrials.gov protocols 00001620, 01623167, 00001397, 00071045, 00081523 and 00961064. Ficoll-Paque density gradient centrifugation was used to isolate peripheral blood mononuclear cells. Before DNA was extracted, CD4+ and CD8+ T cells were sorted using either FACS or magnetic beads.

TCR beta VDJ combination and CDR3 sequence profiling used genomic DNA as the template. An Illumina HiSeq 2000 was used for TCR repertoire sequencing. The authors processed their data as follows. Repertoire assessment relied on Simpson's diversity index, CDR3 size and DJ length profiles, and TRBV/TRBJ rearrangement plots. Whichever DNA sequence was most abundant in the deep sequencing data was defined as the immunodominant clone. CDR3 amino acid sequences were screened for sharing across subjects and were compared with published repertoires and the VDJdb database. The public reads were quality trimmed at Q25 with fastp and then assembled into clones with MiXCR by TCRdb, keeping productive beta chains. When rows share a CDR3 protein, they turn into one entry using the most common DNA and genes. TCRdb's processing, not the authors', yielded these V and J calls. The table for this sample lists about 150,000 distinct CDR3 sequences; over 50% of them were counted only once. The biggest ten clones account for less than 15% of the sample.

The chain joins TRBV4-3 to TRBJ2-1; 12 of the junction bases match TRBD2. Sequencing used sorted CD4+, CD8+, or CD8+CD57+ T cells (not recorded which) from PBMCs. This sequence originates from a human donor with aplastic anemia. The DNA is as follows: TGCGCCAGCTCCCCAGGACTAGCGGGACGCCAACGGCATGAGCAGTTCTTC. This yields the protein CASSPGLAGRQRHEQFF.